The 12 T cell receptor beta chains below come from one sample, sequenced in a study of blood T cells in healthy people across ages. For the second PCR, which ran for 7 to 11 cycles, a sample-barcoded 5' primer and a J-beta primer mix were used. Using its own MiXCR run on the 5' RACE reads, TCRdb lists one record per CDR3 protein. Among over 600,000 distinct CDR3 sequences listed, more than 35% were seen once. The material sequenced was blood. The receptor source for this set is a man of 80 years or more in good health.

This clonotype appeared a single time. The chain recombines TRBV29-1 with TRBJ2-1, with 12 bases matching TRBD2. Per the germline V gene, CDR1 is SQVTM and CDR2 is ANQGSEA. J was trimmed by 7 bases and V by 5 bases; bases with no gene match: 9. This CDR3 region has 15 residues. CDR3 sequence reads: CSVLEPGLAGNEQFF. CDR3 coding DNA: TGCAGCGTTTTAGAACCGGGACTAGCGGGTAATGAGCAGTTCTTC.

The chain recombines TRBV7-9 with TRBJ2-3; perhaps D is TRBD1 or TRBD2 (7 bases each). The CDR3 is 15 amino acids. V was cut by 4 bases and J by 8 bases, with 19 bases left in between. The germline V gene encodes CDR1 SEHNR and CDR2 FQNEAQ (reference sequence). The DNA for the CDR3 is TGTGCCAGCAGCTCCCAGGGGGGAGGGCCTGGTACGCAGTATTTT. This codes for CASSSQGGGPGTQYF.

CDR3 sequence reads: CASSSPGLADEQFF. CDR3 sequence (DNA): TGTGCCAGCAGTTCTCCGGGACTAGCAGACGAGCAGTTCTTC. V and J are TRBV12-3 or TRBV12-4 and TRBJ2-1, with 9 nucleotides matching TRBD2. The V and J ends lost 4 bases and 10 bases, in that order; junction bases with no gene match: 8. CDR3 size: 14 residues.

The V and J genes are TRBV12-3 or TRBV12-4 and TRBJ1-6; D is ambiguous. The CDR3 is 12 amino acids. V lost 4 bases and J lost 8, with 6 bases in between. In nucleotides, the CDR3 is TGTGCCAGCAGTTCCGGAGATTCACCCCTCCACTTT. Its translation: CASSSGDSPLHF.

This clonotype appeared a few times. The chain has TRBV7-2 and TRBJ2-3, with D possibly being TRBD2 (5 bases). The CDR3 covers 16 residues. The germline V and J ends were trimmed by 5 bases and 3 bases, with 18 bases remaining between them. Per germline, CDR1 SGHTA and CDR2 FQGNSA. This chain's CDR3 is CASSLRGVSETDTQYF. In DNA form, the CDR3 reads TGTGCCAGCAGCCTCCGGGGAGTTTCAGAGACAGATACGCAGTATTTT.

The chain employs TRBV24-1 and TRBJ2-1, with D hard to call. There are 12 residues in the CDR3. Trimming pared 3 bases from V and 7 bases from J, leaving 6 bases between. Germline assignment: CDR1 KGHDR and CDR2 SFDVKD. The CDR3 DNA is TGTGCCACCAGTGATCGTAGAAATGAGCAGTTCTTC. Protein product: CATSDRRNEQFF.

This clonotype showed up just a few times. The rearrangement joins TRBV4-3 to TRBJ2-7; maybe TRBD1 (7 bases). V was cut by 0 bases and J by 2 bases, with 11 bases left in between. Germline V lookup: CDR1 LGHNA, CDR2 YSLEER. The CDR3 covers 15 residues. The DNA for the CDR3 is TGCGCCAGCAGCCAAGATCAGGGGGGTCCCTACGAGCAGTACTTC. This gives the protein CASSQDQGGPYEQYF.

The chain has TRBV7-2 and TRBJ2-7; no definite D call. CDR1 and CDR2 from the germline V gene are SGHTA and FQGNSA. The CDR3 extends over 15 amino acids. V was shortened by 1 base and J by 0 bases, with 10 bases between the two germline ends. CDR3 in amino acids: CASSLGAAFSYEQYF. In nucleotides, the CDR3 is TGTGCCAGCAGCTTAGGTGCAGCGTTCTCCTACGAGCAGTACTTC.

This clonotype was seen only a few times. The chain is built from TRBV30 and TRBJ1-4; D is ambiguous. V was shortened by 4 bases and J by 4 bases, with 10 bases between the two germline ends. The CDR3 length is 13 residues. The V gene's germline CDR1 is GTSNPN and CDR2 SVGIG (reference sequence). The CDR3 region is CAWTIGYNEKLFF. DNA for the CDR3: TGTGCCTGGACTATCGGTTATAATGAAAAACTGTTTTTT.

This clonotype has just a few counts. The rearrangement uses TRBV27 and TRBJ2-1; TRBD2 matches 9 bases. The CDR3 loop spans 18 amino acids. CDR1 is MNHEY, CDR2 SMNVEV, per germline (reference sequence). J was trimmed by 8 bases and V by 5 bases; bases with no gene match: 19. CDR3 region: CASSRYLGSGSPHDEQFF. CDR3 DNA sequence: TGTGCCAGCAGTCGCTATCTTGGTAGCGGGAGCCCGCACGATGAGCAGTTCTTC.

The J gene is TRBJ2-7, the V gene TRBV20-1; D is possibly TRBD2 (6 bases). V was clipped by 2 bases and J by 0 bases, with 11 bases between them. Germline V gene sequence: CDR1 DFQATT, CDR2 SNEGSKA (reference sequence). This CDR3 comprises 14 residues. The CDR3 DNA follows: TGCAGTGCTAGATCCTCGGGGGACTCCTACGAGCAGTACTTC. This codes for CSARSSGDSYEQYF.

The chain has TRBV7-2 and TRBJ2-1; no firm D call. Trimming took 5 bases from V and 8 from J, leaving 10 bases between them. The length of the CDR3 is 12 residues. The germline CDR1 and CDR2 sequences are SGHTA and FQGNSA. The CDR3 protein is CASSPPVDEQFF. In DNA form, the CDR3 reads TGTGCCAGCAGCCCCCCGGTGGATGAGCAGTTCTTC.